The source of this TCR beta chain is a study of T cell repertoires in cytomegalovirus infection. V lost 3 bases to trimming and J lost 2 bases, with 11 bases between them. CDR3 length: 14 residues. CDR1 is SGHVS and CDR2 is FNYEAQ in the germline V gene. Each CDR3 protein gets one entry after TCRdb re-called the reads with MiXCR. The repertoire holds a few hundred thousand distinct CDR3 sequences, with roughly 20% as singletons. This sequence originates from a human donor in good health (CMV status not recorded). Some clones in this sample may be carry-over from other donors' samples. Sequenced material: CD8+ T cells from PBMCs. V is TRBV7-6 and J is TRBJ2-7; D ambiguous. The CDR3: CASSLGLDAYEQYF. For the CDR3, the DNA is TGTGCCAGCAGCTTGGGTTTGGACGCCTACGAGCAGTACTTC.